This entry describes one T cell receptor (beta chain). The V gene lost 4 bases and the J gene lost 4 bases, with 5 bases spanning the gap. This CDR3 region has 11 residues. Germline CDR1 SGHTA, CDR2 FQGNSA. In Seattle, patients joined the study during active infection and were tracked longitudinally. This entry belongs to a study of blood T cell repertoires in COVID-19. Study information: T cells, B-cell-depleted T cells, or PBMCs supplied cDNA or gDNA.

Original handling: How many nucleated cells were present was estimated from reference gene primer amplification. TCRdb keeps only in-frame clones here, not all; method: immunoSEQ multiplex PCR. That table is the source of V, J and clone size, and D and trimming were worked out from the DNA. The table has some 70,000 clones, roughly four fifths seen once; the top ten hold 14% to 15%. Sequenced: peripheral blood. The rearrangement joins TRBV7-2 to TRBJ2-7; D remains ambiguous. This TCR was sampled from a man aged 55 to 70 with COVID-19, enrolled during active disease. CDR3 DNA sequence: TGTGCCAGCAGCTCCGTTTACGAGCAGTACTTC. Its translation: CASSSVYEQYF.